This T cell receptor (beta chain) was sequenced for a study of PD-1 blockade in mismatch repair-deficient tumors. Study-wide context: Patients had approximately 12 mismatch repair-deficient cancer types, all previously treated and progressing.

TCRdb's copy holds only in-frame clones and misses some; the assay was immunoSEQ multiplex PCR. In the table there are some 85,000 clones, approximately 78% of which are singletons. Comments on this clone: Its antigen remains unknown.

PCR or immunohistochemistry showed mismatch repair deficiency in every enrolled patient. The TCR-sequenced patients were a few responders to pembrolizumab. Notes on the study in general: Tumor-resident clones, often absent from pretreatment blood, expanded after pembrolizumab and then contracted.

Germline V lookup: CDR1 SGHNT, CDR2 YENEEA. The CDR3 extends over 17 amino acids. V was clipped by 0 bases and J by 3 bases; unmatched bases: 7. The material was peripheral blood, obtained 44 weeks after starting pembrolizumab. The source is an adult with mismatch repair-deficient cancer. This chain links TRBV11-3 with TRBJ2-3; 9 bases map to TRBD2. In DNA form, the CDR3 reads TGTGCCAGCAGCTTAGAGGGGACTAGCATTGGAACAGATACGCAGTATTTT. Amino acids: CASSLEGTSIGTDTQYF.